Reported below is one TCR beta chain. The data derive from a study of shared clonotypes between healthy human individuals. CD4+ cell separation produced CD45RA+ naive and CD45RA-negative memory subsets. The CDR3 runs 15 residues. The germline V and J ends were trimmed by 0 bases and 0 bases, with 7 bases remaining between them. The germline V gene encodes CDR1 SGDLS and CDR2 YYNGEE. Using immunoSEQ multiplex PCR, the repertoire was profiled, and TCRdb retains in-frame clones only, with some absent. The profile shows some 2,100,000 clones, under 97% of them singletons. This clonotype was obtained from a man between 18 and 29 years old in good health. The specimen sequenced was naive CD4+ T cells sorted from blood. Subset noted: CD45RA+ positively selected. The J gene is TRBJ2-1, the V gene TRBV9; D is uncertain. This chain's CDR3 is CASSVEAFSYNEQFF. The CDR3 DNA is TGTGCCAGCAGCGTAGAGGCTTTCTCCTACAATGAGCAGTTCTTC.